These 10 T cell receptor beta chains share one sample of origin, sequenced in a study of response to subunit inactivated influenza vaccine. From the RT-PCR reads, TCRdb called clonotypes with MiXCR, one entry per CDR3 protein. The sample yields 500,000 to 600,000 distinct CDR3 sequences, less than 10% seen once. The sequencing used PBMCs from blood, collected 23 months after vaccination. The receptors here all came from a man between 50 and 70 years old who received an inactivated influenza vaccine.

The CDR3 bases are TGCGCCAGCAGCCAGGGACAGGGGGGAGACACTGAAGCTTTCTTT. As protein: CASSQGQGGDTEAFF. The chain recombines TRBV4-1 with TRBJ1-1; TRBD1 aligns across 11 bases. In germline, CDR1 is MGHRA, CDR2 YSYEKL. The CDR3 loop spans 15 amino acids. Unmatched junction bases numbered 3, after V lost 3 bases and J lost 3 bases.

This clonotype was counted between two and nine times. The rearrangement joins TRBV7-2 to TRBJ2-1, with TRBD2 as a possible D gene (5 bases). V was pared by 0 bases and J by 4 bases, with 13 bases between. Germline CDR1 is SGHTA and CDR2 is FQGNSA. The CDR3 consists of 16 residues. The CDR3 spells CASSLASPAGYNEQFF. CDR3 in DNA: TGTGCCAGCAGCTTAGCCAGCCCTGCGGGTTACAATGAGCAGTTCTTC. Complete variable domain (other parts from reference TRBV7-2 and TRBJ2-1): GAGVSQSPSNKVTEKGKDVELRCDPISGHTALYWYRQSLGQGLEFLIYFQGNSAPDKSGLPSDRFSAERTGGSVSTLTIQRTQQEDSAVYLCASSLASPAGYNEQFFGPGTRLTVL.

This chain joins TRBV4-1 and TRBJ2-7, with TRBD1 matching over 7 bases. V lost 4 bases to trimming and J lost 2 bases; unmatched junction nucleotides: 5. The CDR3 length is 14 residues. CDR1 and CDR2 from the germline V gene are MGHRA and YSYEKL. The CDR3, as DNA: TGCGCCAGCAGCCTGACAGGGCGACCCTACGAGCAGTACTTC. As protein: CASSLTGRPYEQYF.

Ten or more counts support this clonotype. J is TRBJ2-2 and V is TRBV5-1; D ambiguous. V dropped 0 bases and J dropped 1 base, with 10 bases sitting between them. The CDR3 sequence is 16 residues long. Germline CDR1 SGHRS, CDR2 YFSETQ. CDR3 nucleotide sequence: TGCGCCAGCAGCTTGGATTCAGCGATGAACACCGGGGAGCTGTTTTTT. It codes for CASSLDSAMNTGELFF.

This clonotype has a count of ten or more. V gene TRBV7-2 combines with J gene TRBJ2-1; D remains unclear. In germline, CDR1 is SGHTA, CDR2 FQGNSA. This CDR3 region has 13 residues. Trimming removed 1 base from V and 6 bases from J, with 7 bases in between. As DNA, the CDR3 is TGTGCCAGCAGCTTAGGGATTACCAATGAGCAGTTCTTC. Protein sequence: CASSLGITNEQFF.

This clonotype appeared a few times. The V call is TRBV2, the J call TRBJ2-1; 7 nucleotides agree with TRBD2. This CDR3 contains 15 residues. After removal of 3 bases from V and 1 base from J, the junction contained 3 bases not matched to a gene. The germline V gene encodes CDR1 SNHLY and CDR2 FYNNEI. In nucleotides, the CDR3 is TGTGCCAGCAGTGAGAGCGGGGCATCCTACAATGAGCAGTTCTTC. This sequence encodes CASSESGASYNEQFF.

In its sample, this clonotype was seen a few times. CDR3 sequence reads: CASSLAWTSGNNEQFF. The CDR3 DNA sequence: TGTGCCAGCAGCTTGGCCTGGACTAGCGGGAACAATGAGCAGTTCTTC. The V and J genes are TRBV5-4 and TRBJ2-1; 12 bases are shared with TRBD2. Trimming took 0 bases from V and 5 from J; bases not matched to a gene: 3. The CDR3 totals 16 residues. CDR1 is SGHNT and CDR2 is YYREEE in the germline V gene (reference sequence).

This clonotype was detected only a few times. This chain links TRBV3-1 with TRBJ2-2; D possibly corresponds to TRBD1 (5 bases). The ends were cut back, 4 bases at V and 7 bases at J, with 10 bases in the middle. Germline-derived CDR1 and CDR2 are LGHDT and YNNKEL (reference sequence). The CDR3 has 13 residues. The CDR3 is CASSRQGLGELFF. CDR3 DNA: TGTGCCAGCAGCCGCCAGGGTCTCGGGGAGCTGTTTTTT.

This clonotype showed up just a few times. The V gene is TRBV27, the J gene TRBJ2-3; tentative D call: TRBD2 (6 bases). There are 16 residues in the CDR3. V lost 7 bases, J lost 3 bases, and 20 bases lay in between. The germline CDR1 and CDR2 sequences are MNHEY and SMNVEV (reference sequence). In DNA, the CDR3 is TGTGCCAGCAAATTAAAAGGGGCTAGCGCGACAGATACGCAGTATTTT. This translates into CASKLKGASATDTQYF.

The sample holds many counts of this clonotype. This chain uses TRBV14 with TRBJ2-2; D not certain. The CDR3 consists of 14 residues. V lost 0 bases and J lost 7, with 9 bases in between. Germline CDR1 and CDR2: SGHDN and FVKESK. The CDR3 protein is CASSQDPGFGELFF. The CDR3 nucleotides are TGTGCCAGCAGCCAAGATCCGGGTTTCGGGGAGCTGTTTTTT. Full variable domain (missing parts from reference TRBV14 and TRBJ2-2): EAGVTQFPSHSVIEKGQTVTLRCDPISGHDNLYWYRRVMGKEIKFLLHFVKESKQDESGMPNNRFLAERTGGTYSTLKVQPAELEDSGVYFCASSQDPGFGELFFGEGSRLTVL.